Presented here are 25 T cell receptor beta chains from one specimen sequenced in a study of breast tumors, draining lymph nodes, adjacent tissues. TCRdb fed the multiplex PCR reads into MiXCR, producing one record per CDR3 protein. The repertoire consists of approximately 280,000 distinct CDR3 sequences, with 30% to 35% occurring once and the leading ten covering under 1.2%. Samples came from axillary lymph nodes draining the breast cancer. Material for sequencing was axillary lymph node tissue. The origin of the receptors is a female donor with breast cancer. Some clones in this sample may be carry-over from other donors' samples.

This clonotype was seen at least ten times. The chain is built from TRBV7-9 and TRBJ2-5; perhaps TRBD1 as D (6 bases). Trimming stripped 1 base from V and 2 bases from J, with 8 bases between. The CDR3 length is 14 residues. Germline-derived CDR1 and CDR2 are SEHNR and FQNEAQ (reference sequence). The CDR3 DNA follows: TGTGCCAGCAGCTTAGGTACAGGGCAAGAGACCCAGTACTTC. Translating it yields CASSLGTGQETQYF.

This clonotype has only a few counts. J is TRBJ2-1 and V is TRBV27, with TRBD1 matching over 8 bases. This CDR3 has 18 amino acids. V lost 4 bases, J lost 4 bases, and 15 bases stayed unmatched. Germline values: CDR1 MNHEY, CDR2 SMNVEV (reference sequence). In DNA form, the CDR3 reads TGTGCCAGCAGTTACCGTACCGAGTCAGGGGGCCTATACAATGAGCAGTTCTTC. Amino acids: CASSYRTESGGLYNEQFF.

This clonotype was counted ten times or more. The CDR3 DNA follows: TGTGCCAGCATACTCCAGGGGACAGGCAATCAGCCCCAGCATTTT. Translating gives CASILQGTGNQPQHF. The V and J genes are TRBV7-3 and TRBJ1-5, with TRBD1 identical over 7 bases. Unmatched junction bases numbered 8, after V lost 7 bases and J lost 2 bases. In germline, CDR1 is SGHTA, CDR2 FQGTGA. The CDR3 loop spans 15 amino acids.

Many counts were recorded for this clonotype. This chain links TRBV12-3 or TRBV12-4 with TRBJ2-3, with D maybe TRBD2 (6 bases). The V and J ends lost 7 bases and 0 bases respectively, with 14 bases between them. This CDR3 has 15 amino acids. The CDR3 DNA is TGTGCCAGCACCCCGGGACTGCAGAGCACAGATACGCAGTATTTT. It is translated as CASTPGLQSTDTQYF.

The rearrangement uses TRBV7-2 and TRBJ2-3; TRBD1 matches 7 bases. Germline V gives CDR1 SGHTA, CDR2 FQGNSA. V dropped 8 bases and J dropped 5; count of bases not matched to a gene: 10. CDR3 length equals 14 residues. DNA of the CDR3: TGTGCCAGCGCGGATTCGGACAGGATAGATACGCAGTATTTT. Translation gives CASADSDRIDTQYF. The entire variable domain, with the rest obtained from reference TRBV7-2 and TRBJ2-3, is as follows: GAGVSQSPSNKVTEKGKDVELRCDPISGHTALYWYRQSLGQGLEFLIYFQGNSAPDKSGLPSDRFSAERTGGSVSTLTIQRTQQEDSAVYLCASADSDRIDTQYFGPGTRLTVL.

This clonotype has only a few counts. This chain links TRBV28 with TRBJ2-7; 12 bases align to TRBD1. V lost 6 bases and J lost 3; bases outside the gene matches: 3. CDR1 MDHEN and CDR2 SYDVKM come from the germline V gene. This CDR3 spans 14 amino acids. For the CDR3, the DNA is TGTGCCAGCAGGGGGACAGGGGGCGACTACGAGCAGTACTTC. Its protein is CASRGTGGDYEQYF.

In its sample, this clonotype was seen a few times. Written as DNA, the CDR3 is TGCAGCGTTACGACAGGGATGAACACTGAAGCTTTCTTT. Translated: CSVTTGMNTEAFF. The J gene is TRBJ1-1, the V gene TRBV29-1, with 7 nucleotides matching TRBD1. Germline loops: CDR1 SQVTM, CDR2 ANQGSEA. The CDR3 totals 13 residues. After removal of 5 bases from V and 0 bases from J, the junction contained 3 bases not matched to a gene.

This clonotype was observed many times. The chain joins TRBV20-1 to TRBJ2-3, with D possibly matching TRBD2 (5 bases). The CDR3 has 13 residues. Looked up from germline, CDR1 is DFQATT and CDR2 is SNEGSKA (reference sequence). Trimming removed 3 bases from V and 3 bases from J, with 10 bases in between. The CDR3 loop is CSASTSYTDTQYF. As DNA, the CDR3 is TGCAGTGCTAGTACTAGTTATACAGATACGCAGTATTTT.

Ten or more counts support this clonotype. The rearrangement joins TRBV20-1 to TRBJ2-1; no clear D. The CDR3 length is 11 residues. Germline V gives CDR1 DFQATT, CDR2 SNEGSKA (reference sequence). Trimming stripped 1 base from V and 9 bases from J, with 7 bases between. DNA for the CDR3: TGCAGTGCTAGAGGGGTGGGTGAGCAGTTCTTC. Protein product: CSARGVGEQFF.

Turning to this clonotype: Being one base from a much bigger clone, this may be a read error. The chain carries TRBV12-3 or TRBV12-4 and TRBJ2-1; perhaps TRBD1 as D (6 bases). CDR3 length equals 13 residues. The CDR3 here is CASSPGQPNAQFF. CDR3 sequence (DNA): TGTGCCAGCAGCCCGGGACAACCCAATGCGCAGTTCTTC.

This rearrangement joins TRBV7-9 to TRBJ1-5, with 8 nucleotides matching TRBD1. Germline V gives CDR1 SEHNR, CDR2 FQNEAQ (reference sequence). V gave up 5 bases and J gave up 2 bases; unmatched junction bases: 20. The CDR3 consists of 20 residues. As DNA, the CDR3 is TGTGCCAGCAGCCCCTTCGGGCAGGGGGCGCGGGGTTTTGGCAATCAGCCCCAGCATTTT. This codes for CASSPFGQGARGFGNQPQHF.

This clonotype was detected ten times or more. The CDR3: CASRPQTSGSYNEQFF. The CDR3 region has the DNA TGTGCCAGCAGGCCCCAGACTAGCGGGAGCTACAATGAGCAGTTCTTC. V gene TRBV6-5 combines with J gene TRBJ2-1, with TRBD2 matching 12 bases. J gave up 3 bases and V 6 bases, and 6 bases lay outside the gene matches. The CDR3 sequence is 16 residues long. Looked up from germline, CDR1 is MNHEY and CDR2 is SVGAGI.

The chain employs TRBV6-6 and TRBJ1-1; unclear D gene. Trimming took off 2 bases at V and 1 base at J, with 5 bases between the two ends. Germline CDR1 reads MNHNY; CDR2 reads SVGAGI (reference sequence). The CDR3 totals 13 residues. The CDR3 loop reads CASSYEKNTEAFF. The CDR3 nucleotides are TGTGCCAGCAGTTACGAGAAGAACACTGAAGCTTTCTTT.

This clonotype was counted ten times or more. V and J are TRBV20-1 and TRBJ1-5, with D possibly being TRBD1 (5 bases). The germline V and J ends were trimmed by 4 bases and 0 bases, with 7 bases remaining between them. Germline V lookup: CDR1 DFQATT, CDR2 SNEGSKA (reference sequence). This CDR3 is built from 13 residues. The CDR3 spells CSANRYSNQPQHF. The DNA for the CDR3 is TGCAGTGCTAACAGGTATAGCAATCAGCCCCAGCATTTT.

This clonotype has just a few counts. This sequence joins TRBV4-2 and TRBJ2-1; D unclear. Germline CDR1 is LGHNA and CDR2 is YNFKEQ. V was trimmed by 1 base and J by 2 bases, leaving 15 bases between them. This CDR3 spans 17 amino acids. CDR3 protein: CASSQGFSLIAYNEQFF. DNA for the CDR3: TGTGCCAGCAGCCAAGGATTTAGTCTGATTGCCTACAATGAGCAGTTCTTC.

The table lists this clonotype with a few counts. This chain uses TRBV4-3 with TRBJ2-3; 10 bases agree with TRBD2. The germline gives CDR1 LGHNA, CDR2 YSLEER. The CDR3 sequence is 20 residues long. After removal of 4 bases from V and 3 bases from J, the junction contained 19 bases not matched to a gene. CDR3 amino acids: CASSLLGRASGSRRTDTQYF. In nucleotides, the CDR3 is TGCGCCAGCAGCCTCCTGGGGAGGGCTAGCGGGAGTCGTAGGACAGATACGCAGTATTTT.

The rearrangement joins TRBV7-3 to TRBJ1-1; tentatively, D is TRBD1 (5 bases). V was cut by 5 bases and J by 11 bases, with 24 bases left in between. Germline assignment: CDR1 SGHTA and CDR2 FQGTGA. The CDR3 runs to 15 residues. CDR3 sequence reads: CASSINPGTASKAFF. The CDR3 bases are TGTGCCAGCAGCATCAACCCCGGGACCGCGTCGAAGGCTTTCTTT.

This rearrangement joins TRBV20-1 to TRBJ2-1; 11 nucleotides match TRBD2. J was trimmed by 0 bases and V by 3 bases; bases with no gene match: 7. This CDR3 has 17 amino acids. Germline CDR1 and CDR2: DFQATT and SNEGSKA (reference sequence). Here the CDR3 DNA reads TGCAGTGCTAGCCCAGGTACTAGCGGGAGCTCCTACAATGAGCAGTTCTTC. Residues: CSASPGTSGSSYNEQFF.

This clonotype occurred once. Mismatch with germline at one junction end may stem from a read error. This chain joins TRBV12-3 or TRBV12-4 and TRBJ1-5; a possible D gene is TRBD1 (5 bases). The CDR3 extends over 14 amino acids. CDR3 region: CASSLGGASLPQHF. As DNA, the CDR3 is TGTGCCAGCAGCTTAGGCGGGGCAAGCTTGCCCCAGCATTTT.

This clonotype was detected many times. The chain employs TRBV19 and TRBJ2-5; 7 bases map to TRBD2. CDR3 length equals 13 residues. J was trimmed by 4 bases and V by 8 bases; bases with no gene match: 7. Germline V gene data show CDR1 as LNHDA and CDR2 as SQIVND (reference sequence). CDR3 residues: CASGRGPPETQYF. In DNA, the CDR3 is TGTGCCAGTGGGAGGGGCCCCCCAGAGACCCAGTACTTC.

The chain carries TRBV6-2 or TRBV6-3 and TRBJ1-4; D perhaps matches TRBD1 (5 bases). Trimming took 6 bases from V and 1 from J, leaving 15 bases between them. The CDR3 extends over 16 amino acids. Germline V gene lookup returns CDR1 MNHEY and CDR2 SVGEGT. The CDR3 DNA reads as TGTGCCAGCAGGACCCCCCGGGACGGAACTAATGAAAAACTGTTTTTT. Translating it yields CASRTPRDGTNEKLFF.

This clonotype appeared many times. A read error is possible here, since a much larger clone lies one base away. J is TRBJ2-2 and V is TRBV2; weak D call: TRBD2 (5 bases). CDR3 size: 13 residues. The germline gives CDR1 SNHLY, CDR2 FYNNEI. This CDR3 reads CASSSLNTGEPFF. The CDR3 DNA reads TGTGCCAGCAGCTCCTTGAACACCGGGGAGCCGTTTTTT.

The chain recombines TRBV7-2 with TRBJ2-5; 10 bases are shared with TRBD2. With 4 bases clipped from V and 4 bases from J, the junction kept 3 bases outside the gene matches. This CDR3 comprises 14 residues. CDR1 is SGHTA, CDR2 FQGNSA, per germline. The CDR3 reads CASSSGLARETQYF. The CDR3 nucleotides read TGTGCCAGCAGCTCGGGACTAGCGAGAGAGACCCAGTACTTC.

This clonotype was observed at least ten times. CDR3 nucleotide sequence: TGCGCCAGCAGCTTAGATCAGGGAGAGGGCTACACCTTC. Its translation: CASSLDQGEGYTF. The chain links TRBV5-1 to TRBJ1-2, with D perhaps matching TRBD1 (5 bases). Looked up from germline, CDR1 is SGHRS and CDR2 is YFSETQ. The CDR3 length is 13 residues. V shed 2 bases and J shed 8 bases, with 13 bases lying between them. Drawing the rest from reference TRBV5-1 and TRBJ1-2, the complete variable domain is KAGVTQTPRYLIKTRGQQVTLSCSPISGHRSVSWYQQTPGQGLQFLFEYFSETQRNKGNFPGRFSGRQFSNSRSEMNVSTLELGDSALYLCASSLDQGEGYTFGSGTRLTVV.

Only a few counts were recorded for this clonotype. A much larger clone is a single base away; this may be a read error. Here the CDR3 DNA reads TGCAGTGCTCAGCTACCGGGACTAGCGGCAGCGGGGAATGAGCAGTTCTTC. Translated, it gives CSAQLPGLAAAGNEQFF. The rearrangement links TRBV20-1 to TRBJ2-1; 11 nucleotides line up with TRBD2. V lost 5 bases to trimming and J lost 7 bases; unmatched junction nucleotides: 16. In germline, CDR1 is DFQATT, CDR2 SNEGSKA (reference sequence). CDR3 length equals 17 residues.